What follows are 27 T cell receptor beta chains derived from one specimen sequenced in a study of blood T cell repertoires in COVID-19. Assay: immunoSEQ multiplex PCR; the TCRdb copy retains only in-frame clones and omits some. The profile covers about 200,000 clones, with approximately 87% appearing a single time and 0.6% to 1% taken by the ten largest. The sample was peripheral blood. These receptor sequences come from a woman in her 70s with acute or convalescent COVID-19.

The chain combines TRBV7-9 with TRBJ2-5; possibly TRBD2 for D (6 bases). CDR1 and CDR2 (germline): SEHNR, FQNEAQ (reference sequence). Trimming removed 5 bases at V and 0 bases at J, with 13 bases between. The CDR3 runs to 15 residues. The CDR3 spells CASSPAGGNQETQYF. The CDR3 nucleotides read TGTGCCAGCAGCCCCGCCGGGGGTAACCAAGAGACCCAGTACTTC.

This clone was seen more than once but under ten times. The V call is TRBV2, the J call TRBJ1-4; perhaps TRBD1 as D (5 bases). The CDR3 is 15 amino acids. The germline gives CDR1 SNHLY, CDR2 FYNNEI. Trimming cost V 5 bases and J 11 bases, with 21 bases left between them. DNA for the CDR3: TGTGCCAGCAGTCCCGTAGGGCAGGGAGGGACGAAACTGTTTTTT. Translated, it gives CASSPVGQGGTKLFF.

J is TRBJ1-1 and V is TRBV13; D remains unclear. Germline V gene data show CDR1 as PRHDT and CDR2 as FYEKMQ (reference sequence). The CDR3 consists of 13 residues. V lost 1 base and J 7 bases, leaving 10 bases between the germline ends. Written as DNA, the CDR3 is TGTGCCAGCAGCTTAGACAGAGAAGTTGAAGCTTTCTTT. This sequence encodes CASSLDREVEAFF.

The chain couples TRBV28 to TRBJ2-6; unclear D gene. This CDR3 region has 15 residues. Germline V CDR1 and CDR2: MDHEN, SYDVKM. Trimming removed 2 bases from V and 2 bases from J, with 7 bases in between. The CDR3 protein is CASSLPSAGANVLTF. The DNA of the CDR3 is TGTGCCAGCAGTTTACCCTCCGCTGGGGCCAACGTCCTGACTTTC.

This clone was counted a single time. This chain joins TRBV6-5 and TRBJ1-5; perhaps TRBD1 as D (6 bases). Germline-derived CDR1 and CDR2 are MNHEY and SVGAGI. The V end lost 7 bases, the J end lost 4 bases, and 11 bases lay between the germline ends. The CDR3 is made up of 13 amino acids. CDR3: CASTQGRNQPQHF. The CDR3 bases are TGTGCCAGCACACAGGGTCGGAATCAGCCCCAGCATTTT.

This chain joins TRBV6-5 and TRBJ2-7; TRBD1 matches 8 bases. After removal of 7 bases from V and 4 bases from J, the junction contained 6 bases not matched to a gene. Germline CDR1 MNHEY, CDR2 SVGAGI. The length of the CDR3 is 13 residues. CDR3 coding DNA: TGTGCCAGCAATCAGGGGGCTAGATACGAGCAGTACTTC. Translating it yields CASNQGARYEQYF.

The chain couples TRBV23-1 to TRBJ2-2; 8 positions match TRBD1. TRBV23-1 is assigned to the ORF class and has an uncertain function. This CDR3 comprises 17 residues. The V segment lost 8 bases and the J segment 0 bases; nucleotides outside the gene matches: 11. CDR3 bases: TGCGCCAGCCCTGGCCCCCCGGACAGGGCGAACACCGGGGAGCTGTTTTTT. Encoded protein: CASPGPPDRANTGELFF.

The V call is TRBV5-1, the J call TRBJ2-2; possible D gene TRBD1, 6 bases. Deletions cut 0 bases from V and 4 bases from J, with 7 bases between. The CDR3 sequence is 14 residues long. Per the germline V gene, CDR1 is SGHRS and CDR2 is YFSETQ. The CDR3 coding sequence is TGCGCCAGCAGCTTGGGGGGGCTCACCGGGGAGCTGTTTTTT. Protein product: CASSLGGLTGELFF.

The chain combines TRBV5-5 with TRBJ2-7, with 9 bases fitting TRBD1. CDR3 length: 14 residues. Germline CDR1 reads SGHKS; CDR2 reads YYEKEE (reference sequence). After removal of 4 bases from V and 0 bases from J, the junction contained 2 bases not matched to a gene. The CDR3 DNA follows: TGTGCCAGCAGCAGGGGACAGGGCTCCTACGAGCAGTACTTC. Translation gives CASSRGQGSYEQYF.

This chain connects TRBV28 to TRBJ2-3; 7 nucleotides align to TRBD1. Germline V gene data show CDR1 as MDHEN and CDR2 as SYDVKM. The CDR3 spans 13 residues. Trimming cost V 5 bases and J 2 bases; bases outside gene matches: 1. This CDR3 reads CASSDRATDTQYF. CDR3 DNA: TGTGCCAGCAGTGACAGGGCCACAGATACGCAGTATTTT.

V gene TRBV19 combines with J gene TRBJ1-4, with D perhaps TRBD1 (5 bases). Trimming cost V 5 bases and J 11 bases, with 18 bases left between them. The germline CDR1 and CDR2 sequences are LNHDA and SQIVND (reference sequence). The CDR3 has 14 amino acids. In nucleotides, the CDR3 is TGTGCCAGTAGTCCGGGACCCACCGGGGGGAAACTGTTTTTT. Protein product: CASSPGPTGGKLFF.

The chain links TRBV5-1 to TRBJ2-3, with D perhaps matching TRBD1 (5 bases). In germline, CDR1 is SGHRS, CDR2 YFSETQ. The CDR3 spans 14 residues. V was trimmed by 5 bases and J by 6 bases, leaving 16 bases between them. The CDR3 sequence: CASRGQGSADTQYF. The CDR3 coding sequence is TGCGCCAGCAGGGGGCAGGGTTCCGCGGATACGCAGTATTTT. Filled out from reference TRBV5-1 and TRBJ2-3, the complete variable domain reads KAGVTQTPRYLIKTRGQQVTLSCSPISGHRSVSWYQQTPGQGLQFLFEYFSETQRNKGNFPGRFSGRQFSNSRSEMNVSTLELGDSALYLCASRGQGSADTQYFGPGTRLTVL.

In its sample, this clone was seen a few times. The V gene is TRBV11-3, the J gene TRBJ2-1; 12 bases are a match to TRBD2. V dropped 5 bases and J dropped 4; count of bases not matched to a gene: 3. The CDR3 has 15 residues. The V gene's germline CDR1 is SGHNT and CDR2 YENEEA. The CDR3 region is CASSAGLAGYNEQFF. The CDR3 DNA sequence: TGTGCCAGCAGCGCCGGACTAGCGGGATACAATGAGCAGTTCTTC.

The genes are TRBV18 and TRBJ2-5, with TRBD1 matching over 8 bases. The germline CDR1 and CDR2 sequences are KGHSH and LQKENI. Trimming took 8 bases from V and 2 from J; bases not matched to a gene: 10. The CDR3 has 15 amino acids. The DNA for the CDR3 is TGTGCCAGCACCGTCGGGACAGGCGCACAAGAGACCCAGTACTTC. Protein product: CASTVGTGAQETQYF.

The gene calls are TRBV7-8 and TRBJ2-7; 8 nucleotides match TRBD2. The CDR3 contains 16 residues. V shed 4 bases, J shed 4 bases, and the junction held 12 bases outside the gene matches. Germline V lookup: CDR1 SGHVS, CDR2 FQNEAQ. CDR3 amino acids: CASSSRGSGGRYEQYF. The CDR3 region has the DNA TGTGCCAGCAGCTCTCGGGGCAGCGGGGGCAGATACGAGCAGTACTTC.

The CDR3 coding sequence is TGTGCCAGTAGTATGACAGGCGGTTATAGCAATCAGCCCCAGCATTTT. Residues: CASSMTGGYSNQPQHF. The chain uses TRBV19 and TRBJ1-5, with D possibly TRBD1 on 6 matching bases. This CDR3 has 16 residues. V was pared by 3 bases and J by 0 bases, with 12 bases between. Germline CDR1 LNHDA, CDR2 SQIVND (reference sequence).

CDR3 coding DNA: TGTGCCAGCAGTTGGAAACGGGGACATGGGACCGGGGAGCTGTTTTTT. Translating gives CASSWKRGHGTGELFF. V and J are TRBV3-1 (or the pseudogene TRBV3-2) and TRBJ2-2, with D possibly being TRBD1 (6 bases). Trimming removed 6 bases from V and 5 bases from J, with 19 bases in between. This CDR3 contains 16 residues. The V gene's germline CDR1 is LGHDT and CDR2 YNNKEL (reference sequence).

The chain is built from TRBV28 and TRBJ1-5; weak D call: TRBD1 (5 bases). V lost 6 bases and J 0 bases, leaving 12 bases between the germline ends. The germline gives CDR1 MDHEN, CDR2 SYDVKM. This CDR3 region has 15 residues. CDR3 DNA sequence: TGTGCCAGCAGCAGTTCGGGACTTAGCAATCAGCCCCAGCATTTT. Protein product: CASSSSGLSNQPQHF.

This chain connects TRBV5-1 to TRBJ1-1; 9 positions match TRBD1. The germline V gene has CDR1 SGHRS and CDR2 YFSETQ. V was clipped by 1 base and J by 1 base; unmatched bases: 5. This CDR3 has 16 residues. CDR3 residues: CASSLQGQGANTEAFF. CDR3 coding DNA: TGCGCCAGCAGCTTGCAGGGACAGGGTGCGAACACTGAAGCTTTCTTT.

This clone was seen only once. This rearrangement joins TRBV28 to TRBJ1-5, with 8 bases that match TRBD1. This CDR3 region has 15 residues. In germline, CDR1 is MDHEN, CDR2 SYDVKM. The V segment lost 6 bases and the J segment 5 bases; nucleotides outside the gene matches: 9. CDR3 loop: CASRPTQGAHQPQHF. The CDR3 DNA sequence: TGTGCCAGCAGGCCCACCCAGGGGGCCCATCAGCCCCAGCATTTT.

The chain joins TRBV11-1 to TRBJ1-1; the D gene is possibly TRBD1 (5 bases). From germline, CDR1 is SGHAT and CDR2 FQDESV (reference sequence). Trimming removed 5 bases from V and 6 bases from J, with 19 bases in between. This CDR3 region has 15 residues. The CDR3: CASSGRGAGRAEAFF. The CDR3 coding sequence is TGTGCCAGCAGCGGAAGGGGTGCAGGTCGGGCTGAAGCTTTCTTT.

The chain recombines TRBV24-1 with TRBJ1-1; 10 bases agree with TRBD1. The germline V gene has CDR1 KGHDR and CDR2 SFDVKD. The CDR3 loop spans 15 amino acids. V dropped 3 bases and J dropped 6; count of bases not matched to a gene: 6. The DNA of the CDR3 is TGTGCCACCAGTGATGCCGGGACAGGGGCACCTGAAGCTTTCTTT. Its translation is CATSDAGTGAPEAFF.

V usage is TRBV2 and J usage is TRBJ1-5; no clear D gene. This CDR3 is built from 13 residues. Trimming took 1 base from V and 3 from J, leaving 4 bases between them. From germline, CDR1 is SNHLY and CDR2 FYNNEI. The CDR3 is CASSEGANQPQHF. For the CDR3, the DNA is TGTGCCAGCAGTGAAGGGGCCAATCAGCCCCAGCATTTT.

The chain joins TRBV7-9 to TRBJ1-4, with TRBD1 matching over 8 bases. With 5 bases clipped from V and 6 bases from J, the junction kept 8 bases outside the gene matches. The CDR3 extends over 15 amino acids. In germline, CDR1 is SEHNR, CDR2 FQNEAQ (reference sequence). For the CDR3, the DNA is TGTGCCAGCAGCGTAGACAGGGGAAGGTATGAAAAACTGTTTTTT. This codes for CASSVDRGRYEKLFF.

The chain couples TRBV10-3 to TRBJ1-2, with a possible D match to TRBD1 (5 bases). The germline V and J ends were trimmed by 6 bases and 4 bases, with 21 bases remaining between them. Per germline, CDR1 ENHRY and CDR2 SYGVKD. This CDR3 has 16 residues. CDR3 sequence (DNA): TGTGCCATCAGCTATGGGGCGGGGAGAGGAGCCTATGGCTACACCTTC. Its translation is CAISYGAGRGAYGYTF.

This chain uses TRBV5-8 with TRBJ2-1; TRBD2 might be the D (5 bases). The CDR3 has 14 amino acids. Trimming pared 7 bases from V and 6 bases from J, leaving 17 bases between. Germline V CDR1 and CDR2: SGHTS, YDEGEE. The CDR3 spells CASRGRDAFNEQFF. In DNA form, the CDR3 reads TGTGCCAGCCGCGGGCGCGACGCCTTCAATGAGCAGTTCTTC. The full variable domain, its missing parts supplied by reference TRBV5-8 and TRBJ2-1, is EAGVTQSPTHLIKTRGQQATLRCSPISGHTSVYWYQQALGLGLQFLLWYDEGEERNRGNFPPRFSGRQFPNYSSELNVNALELEDSALYLCASRGRDAFNEQFFGPGTRLTVL.

V usage is TRBV5-6 and J usage is TRBJ2-7, with D perhaps matching TRBD2 (5 bases). Germline V gene lookup returns CDR1 SGHDT and CDR2 YYEEEE. V was trimmed by 5 bases and J by 6 bases, leaving 9 bases between them. The CDR3 has 11 amino acids. The CDR3, as DNA: TGTGCCAGCAGTTTAGCGTTCGAGCAGTACTTC. Protein product: CASSLAFEQYF.